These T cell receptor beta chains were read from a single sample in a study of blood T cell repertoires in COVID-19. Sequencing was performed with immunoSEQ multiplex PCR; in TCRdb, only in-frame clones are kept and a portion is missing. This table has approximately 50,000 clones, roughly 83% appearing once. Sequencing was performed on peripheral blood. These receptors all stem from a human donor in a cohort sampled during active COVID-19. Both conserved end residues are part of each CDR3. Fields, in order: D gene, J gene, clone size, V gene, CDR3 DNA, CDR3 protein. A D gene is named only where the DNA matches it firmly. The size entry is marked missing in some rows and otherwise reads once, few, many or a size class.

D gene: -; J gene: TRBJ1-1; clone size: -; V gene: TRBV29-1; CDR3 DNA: TGCAGCGCCTCTAGCGGTTACACTGAAGCTTTCTTT; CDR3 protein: CSASSGYTEAFF
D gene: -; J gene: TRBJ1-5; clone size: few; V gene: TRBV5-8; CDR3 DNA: TGTGCCAGCAGCTTGCAGGGATTTAGCAATCAGCCCCAGCATTTT; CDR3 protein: CASSLQGFSNQPQHF
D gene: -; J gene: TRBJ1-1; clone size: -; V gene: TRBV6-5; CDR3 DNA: TGTGCCAGCAGTAACTCGGGTACGGGGAACACTGAAGCTTTCTTT; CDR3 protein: CASSNSGTGNTEAFF
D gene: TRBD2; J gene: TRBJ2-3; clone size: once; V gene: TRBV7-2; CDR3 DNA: TGTGCCAGCAGCCCATGGGGGACTAGTGCAGTGACAGATACGCAGTATTTT; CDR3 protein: CASSPWGTSAVTDTQYF
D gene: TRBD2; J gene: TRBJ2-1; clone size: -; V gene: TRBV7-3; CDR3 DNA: TGTGCCAGCAGCCCTAGCGGGGGGAGTGTTGAGCAGTTCTTC; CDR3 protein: CASSPSGGSVEQFF
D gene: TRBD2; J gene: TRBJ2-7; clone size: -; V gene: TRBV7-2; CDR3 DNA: TGTGCCAGCAGCTTGACCGGGACTAGCGGATACTACGAGCAGTACTTC; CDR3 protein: CASSLTGTSGYYEQYF
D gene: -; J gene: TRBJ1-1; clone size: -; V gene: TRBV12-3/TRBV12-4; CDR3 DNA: TGTGCCAGCAGTTTTGGGGGGGACACTGAAGCTTTCTTT; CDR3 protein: CASSFGGDTEAFF
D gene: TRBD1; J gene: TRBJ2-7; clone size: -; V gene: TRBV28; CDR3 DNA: TGTGCCAGCAGTATCACGGGGACAGGGGGACCCTACGAGCAGTACTTC; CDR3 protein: CASSITGTGGPYEQYF
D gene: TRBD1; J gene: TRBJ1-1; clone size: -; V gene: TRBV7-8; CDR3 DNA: TGTGCCAGCAGCCCCACCGGGACAGGCGATGGGAACACTGAAGCTTTCTTT; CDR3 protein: CASSPTGTGDGNTEAFF
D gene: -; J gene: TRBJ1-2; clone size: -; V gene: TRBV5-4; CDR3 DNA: TGTGCCAGCAGCGATGTTTCAGGGTATGGCTACACCTTC; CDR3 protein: CASSDVSGYGYTF
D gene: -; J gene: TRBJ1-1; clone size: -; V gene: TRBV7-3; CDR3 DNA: TGTGCCAGCAGCTCTGGGAGGGGGACTGAAGCTTTCTTT; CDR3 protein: CASSSGRGTEAFF
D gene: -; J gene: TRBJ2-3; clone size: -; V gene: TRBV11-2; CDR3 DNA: TGTGCCAGCAGCAAACAGGCAATGACAGATACGCAGTATTTT; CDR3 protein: CASSKQAMTDTQYF
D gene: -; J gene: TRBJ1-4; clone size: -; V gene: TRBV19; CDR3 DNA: TGTGCCAGCAAGGGGGGGAACCAGGAAAAACTGTTTTTT; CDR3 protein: CASKGGNQEKLFF
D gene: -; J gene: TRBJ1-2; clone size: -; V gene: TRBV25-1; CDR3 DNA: TGTGCCAGCAGTGGAGACAGCTATGGCTACACCTTC; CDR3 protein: CASSGDSYGYTF
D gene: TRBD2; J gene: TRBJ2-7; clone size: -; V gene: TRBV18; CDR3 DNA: TGTGCCAGCTCACCTACTAGCGGTCGCTCCTACGAGCAGTACTTC; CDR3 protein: CASSPTSGRSYEQYF
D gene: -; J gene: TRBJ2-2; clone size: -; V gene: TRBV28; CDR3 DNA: TGTGCCAGCACTGGCAGGGGCCTCACCGGGGAGCTGTTTTTT; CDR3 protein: CASTGRGLTGELFF
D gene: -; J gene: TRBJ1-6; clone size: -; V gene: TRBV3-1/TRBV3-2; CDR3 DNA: TGTGCCAGCAGCCTCAAAGCGACCGGGGGAGGTGGGTCCCTCCACTTT; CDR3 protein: CASSLKATGGGGSLHF
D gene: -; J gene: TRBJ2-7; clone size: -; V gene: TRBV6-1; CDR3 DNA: TGTGCCAGCAGTGAAGCAGCAGGCCACGAGCAGTACTTC; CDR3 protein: CASSEAAGHEQYF
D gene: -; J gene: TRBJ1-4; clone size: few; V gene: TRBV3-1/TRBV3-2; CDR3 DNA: TGTGCCAGCAGCCTCAGGAGGGAGAATGAAAAACTGTTTTTT; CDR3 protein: CASSLRRENEKLFF
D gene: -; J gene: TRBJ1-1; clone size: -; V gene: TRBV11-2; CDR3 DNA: TGTGCCAGCAGCTCAGCCCGACAGCCAGCTTTCTTT; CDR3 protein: CASSSARQPAFF
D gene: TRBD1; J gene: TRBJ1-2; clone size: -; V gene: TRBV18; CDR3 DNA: TGTGCCAGTACACAGGGGAACTATGGCTACACCTTC; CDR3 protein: CASTQGNYGYTF
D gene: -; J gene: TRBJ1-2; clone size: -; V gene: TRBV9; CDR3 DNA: TGTGCCAGCACCCCGGCGGTAGGGGGCTATGGCTACACCTTC; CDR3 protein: CASTPAVGGYGYTF
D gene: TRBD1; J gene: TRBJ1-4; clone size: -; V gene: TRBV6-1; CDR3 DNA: TGTGCCAGCAGTGACAGGGGGGATAAGGGAGAAAAACTGTTTTTT; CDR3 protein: CASSDRGDKGEKLFF
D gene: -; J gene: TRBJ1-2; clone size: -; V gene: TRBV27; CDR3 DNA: TGTGCCAGCAGTTTAAGTAGTCACTATGGCTACACCTTC; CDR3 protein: CASSLSSHYGYTF
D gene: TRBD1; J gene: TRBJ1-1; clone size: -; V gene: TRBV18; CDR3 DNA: TGTGCCAGCTCTGATGACAGGGGGAGGACTGAAGCTTTCTTT; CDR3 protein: CASSDDRGRTEAFF
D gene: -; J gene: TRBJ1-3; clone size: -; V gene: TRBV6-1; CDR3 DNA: TGTGCCAGCAGTGAAAGGCGGCGGGACCGGCTTGGGTCGGGAAACACCATATATTTT; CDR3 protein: CASSERRRDRLGSGNTIYF
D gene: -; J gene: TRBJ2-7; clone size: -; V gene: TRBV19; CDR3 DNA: TGTGCCAGTAGTATAGATGGACAGCCGGCGTACGAGCAGTACTTC; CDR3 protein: CASSIDGQPAYEQYF
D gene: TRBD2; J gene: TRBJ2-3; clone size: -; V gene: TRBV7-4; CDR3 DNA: TGTGCCAGCAGCTTAAGACTAGCGGGGGGGATCACAGATACGCAGTATTTT; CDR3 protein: CASSLRLAGGITDTQYF
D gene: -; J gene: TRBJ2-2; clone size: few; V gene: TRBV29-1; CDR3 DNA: TGCAGCGTTGATCTCTCTAGCAGCGGGGAGCTGTTTTTT; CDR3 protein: CSVDLSSSGELFF
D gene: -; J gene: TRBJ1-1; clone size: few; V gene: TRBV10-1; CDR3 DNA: TGCGCCAGCAGTGAGGGTACACGGAACACTGAAGCTTTCTTT; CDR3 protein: CASSEGTRNTEAFF
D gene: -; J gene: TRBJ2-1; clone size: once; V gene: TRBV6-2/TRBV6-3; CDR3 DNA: TGTGCCAGCAGCCGCGGGACAGACCCCTACAATGAGCAGTTCTTC; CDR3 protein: CASSRGTDPYNEQFF
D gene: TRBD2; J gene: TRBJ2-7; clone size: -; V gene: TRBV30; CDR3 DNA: TGTGCCTGGAAGGGACTAGATTTCCACGAGCAGTACTTC; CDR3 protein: CAWKGLDFHEQYF
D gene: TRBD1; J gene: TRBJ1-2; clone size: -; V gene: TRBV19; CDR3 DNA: TGTGCCAGTAGCCCCTCTACAGGGGGTCTCTATGGCTACACCTTC; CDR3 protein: CASSPSTGGLYGYTF
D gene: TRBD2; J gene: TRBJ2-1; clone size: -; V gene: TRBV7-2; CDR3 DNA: TGTGCCAGCAGCTCCCTACTAGCGGGTGGATTGAATGAGCAGTTCTTC; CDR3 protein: CASSSLLAGGLNEQFF